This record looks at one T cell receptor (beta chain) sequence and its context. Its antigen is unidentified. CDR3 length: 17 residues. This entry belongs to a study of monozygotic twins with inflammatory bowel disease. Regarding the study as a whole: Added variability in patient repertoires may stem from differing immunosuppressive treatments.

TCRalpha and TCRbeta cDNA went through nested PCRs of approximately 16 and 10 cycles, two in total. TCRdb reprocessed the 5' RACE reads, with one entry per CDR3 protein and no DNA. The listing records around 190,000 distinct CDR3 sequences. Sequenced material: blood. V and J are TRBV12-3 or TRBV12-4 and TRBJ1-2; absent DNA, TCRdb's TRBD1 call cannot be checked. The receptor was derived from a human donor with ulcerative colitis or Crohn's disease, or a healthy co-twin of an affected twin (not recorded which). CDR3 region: CASSFFPPQDREGGYTF.